Shown below are 24 T cell receptor beta chains from a single sample sequenced in a study of PD-1 blockade in classical Hodgkin lymphoma. Method: immunoSEQ multiplex PCR; TCRdb's copy keeps in-frame clones and lacks some. The sample records around 20,000 clones, over 80% being singletons. Every one of the patients relapsed after autologous stem cell transplantation (brentuximab vedotin exposure was variable). The sample in question was peripheral blood mononuclear cells (PBMCs), obtained at baseline. The receptors shown here come from a human donor with classical Hodgkin lymphoma.

This chain uses TRBV28 with TRBJ1-2; maybe TRBD1 (5 bases). From germline, CDR1 is MDHEN and CDR2 SYDVKM. Trimming took off 4 bases at V and 5 bases at J, with 11 bases between the two ends. This CDR3 is 13 amino acids long. DNA of the CDR3: TGTGCCAGCAGTTCGGACATGACTTATGGCTACACCTTC. The encoded protein is CASSSDMTYGYTF.

The chain is built from TRBV6-1 and TRBJ2-1; 11 bases are a match to TRBD2. The V gene's germline CDR1 is MNHNS and CDR2 SASEGT. V dropped 2 bases and J dropped 5; count of bases not matched to a gene: 2. The CDR3 totals 15 residues. The CDR3 DNA sequence: TGTGCCAGCAGTGAATCTAGCGGGGGGCACAATGAGCAGTTCTTC. It encodes CASSESSGGHNEQFF.

This clone has only one observation. The V call is TRBV19, the J call TRBJ2-3; D is possibly TRBD1 (5 bases). Germline V gene data show CDR1 as LNHDA and CDR2 as SQIVND (reference sequence). V dropped 3 bases and J dropped 0 bases, with 7 bases sitting between them. The CDR3 has 14 residues. The CDR3 coding sequence is TGTGCCAGTAGTATCCAGGGTAGCACAGATACGCAGTATTTT. Translated: CASSIQGSTDTQYF.

The chain combines TRBV29-1 with TRBJ2-7; TRBD1 matches 9 bases. Germline CDR1 is SQVTM and CDR2 is ANQGSEA. V shed 5 bases and J 2 bases; nucleotides not matched to a gene: 7. CDR3 length: 14 residues. The CDR3 reads CSVQAGTGTYEQYF. CDR3 in DNA: TGCAGCGTTCAAGCCGGGACAGGGACCTACGAGCAGTACTTC.

The chain combines TRBV2 with TRBJ2-7, with 8 bases aligning to TRBD2. Trimming cost V 8 bases and J 3 bases; bases outside gene matches: 12. This CDR3 is 15 amino acids long. Germline values: CDR1 SNHLY, CDR2 FYNNEI. The CDR3 DNA follows: TGTGCCAGCGGGGAGGGACCAGCGGGGGACTACGAGCAGTACTTC. Translating it yields CASGEGPAGDYEQYF.

This sequence joins TRBV9 and TRBJ2-3, with TRBD2 matching 8 bases. CDR3 size: 15 residues. J gave up 2 bases and V 0 bases, and 2 bases lay outside the gene matches. Per germline, CDR1 SGDLS and CDR2 YYNGEE. The CDR3 DNA sequence: TGTGCCAGCAGCGTAGGCGGGGGGCTCACAGATACGCAGTATTTT. This sequence encodes CASSVGGGLTDTQYF. The full variable domain, completed using reference TRBV9 and TRBJ2-3, is DSGVTQTPKHLITATGQRVTLRCSPRSGDLSVYWYQQSLDQGLQFLIQYYNGEERAKGNILERFSAQQFPDLHSELNLSSLELGDSALYFCASSVGGGLTDTQYFGPGTRLTVL.

V is TRBV5-1 and J is TRBJ2-1; 8 bases fit TRBD1. Germline CDR1 reads SGHRS; CDR2 reads YFSETQ. Trimming cost V 7 bases and J 10 bases; bases outside gene matches: 10. The CDR3 contains 13 residues. The CDR3 bases are TGCGCCAGCGTTGCAGGGGGCATGGGCGAGCAGTTCTTC. Translation: CASVAGGMGEQFF.

The rearrangement links TRBV11-2 to TRBJ2-1; a weak D match, TRBD2 (7 bases). V lost 8 bases and J 0 bases, leaving 14 bases between the germline ends. Looked up from germline, CDR1 is SGHAT and CDR2 is FQNNGV. The length of the CDR3 is 15 residues. The CDR3 is CASRGGLSSYNEQFF. The CDR3 nucleotides read TGTGCCAGCCGCGGGGGCCTGAGCTCCTACAATGAGCAGTTCTTC.

V usage is TRBV5-1 and J usage is TRBJ1-2; D is undetermined. Per the germline V gene, CDR1 is SGHRS and CDR2 is YFSETQ. Trimming pared 0 bases from V and 5 bases from J, leaving 11 bases between. This CDR3 comprises 14 residues. The DNA of the CDR3 is TGCGCCAGCAGCTTGGGCTGGCCGGGATATGGCTACACCTTC. As protein: CASSLGWPGYGYTF.

This clone has more than one count but fewer than ten. The chain links TRBV5-1 to TRBJ2-3, with D tentatively TRBD2 (5 bases). Germline lookup yields CDR1 SGHRS and CDR2 YFSETQ. The V end lost 5 bases, the J end lost 1 base, and 17 bases lay between the germline ends. This CDR3 region has 16 residues. The CDR3 DNA sequence: TGCGCCAGCAGAGAGGCGGGCTTGGGCGGCACAGATACGCAGTATTTT. It encodes CASREAGLGGTDTQYF.

This clone is a singleton in its sample. V and J are TRBV23-1 and TRBJ1-6; 8 bases match TRBD1. TRBV23-1 is marked as an open reading frame, function uncertain. CDR3 length: 15 residues. J lost 7 bases, V lost 1 base, and 3 bases had no gene match. This chain's CDR3 is CASSQFQGANSPLHF. The DNA for the CDR3 is TGCGCCAGCAGTCAATTTCAGGGGGCCAATTCACCCCTCCACTTT.

This chain connects TRBV27 to TRBJ2-3; TRBD1 matches 8 bases. J gave up 6 bases and V 7 bases, and 6 bases lay outside the gene matches. The CDR3 consists of 13 residues. Germline loops: CDR1 MNHEY, CDR2 SMNVEV (reference sequence). CDR3 region: CASNGQGRDTQYF. CDR3 DNA sequence: TGTGCCAGCAATGGACAGGGTAGGGATACGCAGTATTTT.

The chain couples TRBV7-3 to TRBJ2-1; 7 nucleotides align to TRBD2. This CDR3 spans 19 amino acids. CDR1 SGHTA and CDR2 FQGTGA come from the germline V gene. V was pared by 1 base and J by 4 bases, with 16 bases of the junction left unmatched. CDR3 protein: CASSLNPRGSQVSYNEQFF. In DNA, the CDR3 is TGTGCCAGCAGCTTAAACCCCCGCGGGAGCCAAGTCTCGTACAATGAGCAGTTCTTC.

The V and J genes are TRBV29-1 and TRBJ1-2; D is possibly TRBD1 (6 bases). CDR1 is SQVTM, CDR2 ANQGSEA, per germline. V was shortened by 5 bases and J by 4 bases, with 17 bases between the two germline ends. The CDR3 consists of 14 residues. The CDR3 reads CSVKQGFGGYGYTF. CDR3 DNA: TGCAGCGTTAAACAGGGCTTTGGGGGCTATGGCTACACCTTC.

V and J are TRBV6-4 and TRBJ1-2; unclear D gene. The CDR3 is made up of 16 amino acids. The germline V gene encodes CDR1 MRHNA and CDR2 SNTAGT. Trimming left V 2 bases short and J 2 bases short, with 15 bases between. CDR3: CASSDPPGHENYGYTF. In nucleotides, the CDR3 is TGTGCCAGCAGTGACCCCCCTGGGCACGAAAACTATGGCTACACCTTC.

The chain employs TRBV28 and TRBJ1-1; no clear D gene. V lost 7 bases, J lost 4 bases, and 25 bases lay in between. CDR3 size: 17 residues. Germline lookup yields CDR1 MDHEN and CDR2 SYDVKM. DNA of the CDR3: TGTGCCAGCACTTATTATGGCGGCAGAGGTATCCCCACTGAAGCTTTCTTT. Encoded protein: CASTYYGGRGIPTEAFF.

V is TRBV19 and J is TRBJ1-2, with D perhaps matching TRBD1 (5 bases). The CDR3 length is 15 residues. V gave up 3 bases and J gave up 6 bases, with 17 bases separating them. The germline V gene encodes CDR1 LNHDA and CDR2 SQIVND (reference sequence). CDR3: CASSMGVDRVDGYTF. The CDR3 DNA follows: TGTGCCAGTAGTATGGGGGTAGACCGGGTGGATGGCTACACCTTC.

The chain carries TRBV11-3 and TRBJ2-7; 7 nucleotides line up with TRBD1. Per germline, CDR1 SGHNT and CDR2 YENEEA. This CDR3 has 13 amino acids. The V segment lost 6 bases and the J segment 5 bases; nucleotides outside the gene matches: 7. The CDR3 DNA sequence: TGTGCCAGCAGGGCGACAGGGTCCGACGAGCAGTACTTC. Translation gives CASRATGSDEQYF.

The chain is built from TRBV2 and TRBJ2-5, with no clear D. Trimming cost V 2 bases and J 5 bases, with 12 bases left between them. This CDR3 comprises 14 residues. CDR1 and CDR2 from the germline V gene are SNHLY and FYNNEI. The CDR3 coding sequence is TGTGCCAGCAGTGAAAACCCCGGTGGGGAGACCCAGTACTTC. It yields the protein CASSENPGGETQYF.

The chain uses TRBV11-2 and TRBJ2-5; 9 bases fit TRBD1. The CDR3 is 13 residues long. CDR1 is SGHAT and CDR2 is FQNNGV in the germline V gene. V was pared by 4 bases and J by 9 bases, with 6 bases of the junction left unmatched. The chain's CDR3 is CASSYVTGGAQYF. In DNA form, the CDR3 reads TGTGCCAGCAGCTACGTAACAGGGGGCGCCCAGTACTTC. Supplemented by reference TRBV11-2 and TRBJ2-5, the full variable domain reads EAGVAQSPRYKIIEKRQSVAFWCNPISGHATLYWYQQILGQGPKLLIQFQNNGVVDDSQLPKDRFSAERLKGVDSTLKIQPAKLEDSAVYLCASSYVTGGAQYFGPGTRLLVL.

This clone was seen just once. The chain carries TRBV25-1 and TRBJ2-7, with 7 bases lining up with TRBD1. This CDR3 has 15 residues. Trimming at V came to 5 bases and at J to 2 bases, leaving 9 bases not matched to a gene. Germline loops: CDR1 MGHDK, CDR2 SYGVNS. CDR3: CASSRKLGTAYEQYF. CDR3 nucleotides: TGTGCCAGCAGTCGTAAACTCGGGACAGCCTACGAGCAGTACTTC.

This clone was found a few times. In nucleotides, the CDR3 is TGTGCCAGCAGCTTAACAGGGGGAATTTCCTACGAGCAGTACTTC. Amino acids: CASSLTGGISYEQYF. The genes are TRBV7-2 and TRBJ2-7, with TRBD1 matching 8 bases. The CDR3 runs to 15 residues. J was trimmed by 1 base and V by 2 bases; bases with no gene match: 4. Germline CDR1 is SGHTA and CDR2 is FQGNSA. Together with reference TRBV7-2 and TRBJ2-7, the CDR3 gives the full variable domain: GAGVSQSPSNKVTEKGKDVELRCDPISGHTALYWYRQSLGQGLEFLIYFQGNSAPDKSGLPSDRFSAERTGGSVSTLTIQRTQQEDSAVYLCASSLTGGISYEQYFGPGTRLTVT.

The gene calls are TRBV28 and TRBJ2-1, with 9 bases fitting TRBD1. V lost 5 bases and J lost 8; bases outside the gene matches: 10. Germline assignment: CDR1 MDHEN and CDR2 SYDVKM. The CDR3 length is 15 residues. The CDR3: CASSGWDRVSDEQFF. CDR3 DNA: TGTGCCAGCAGTGGATGGGACAGGGTGTCTGATGAGCAGTTCTTC. Full variable domain (missing parts from reference TRBV28 and TRBJ2-1): DVKVTQSSRYLVKRTGEKVFLECVQDMDHENMFWYRQDPGLGLRLIYFSYDVKMKEKGDIPEGYSVSREKKERFSLILESASTNQTSMYLCASSGWDRVSDEQFFGPGTRLTVL.

The chain recombines TRBV5-1 with TRBJ1-2; no reliable D call. Germline CDR1 SGHRS, CDR2 YFSETQ. V was pared by 0 bases and J by 8 bases, with 8 bases between. The CDR3 is 12 residues long. The CDR3 sequence is CASSLDGKGYTF. The CDR3 nucleotides read TGCGCCAGCAGCTTGGATGGCAAAGGCTACACCTTC. Based on the CDR3 plus reference TRBV5-1 and TRBJ1-2, the full variable domain is KAGVTQTPRYLIKTRGQQVTLSCSPISGHRSVSWYQQTPGQGLQFLFEYFSETQRNKGNFPGRFSGRQFSNSRSEMNVSTLELGDSALYLCASSLDGKGYTFGSGTRLTVV.